A single TCR beta chain is shown here with its context. Its antigen is not known. The sample comes from a study of Ad26.COV2.S vaccination and SARS-CoV-2 variants. Whole-study context: Intramuscularly, Ad26.COV2.S was given either once or twice, 56 days apart.

Here immunoSEQ multiplex PCR was the method, and the copy in TCRdb shows in-frame clones only, minus some. The data contain fewer than 800,000 clones, around 90% of them seen just once; the ten biggest clones take up over 1.3%. The CDR3 is made up of 16 amino acids. CDR1 is SGHRS, CDR2 YFSETQ, per germline. With 4 bases clipped from V and 8 bases from J, the junction kept 13 bases outside the gene matches. The treatment denotes: roughly 20 received Ad26.COV2.S at low or high dose, single or two shots; 5 received placebo; per-sample allocation not given. Material that was analyzed had been drawn on day 63 after the first vaccine or placebo injection. Regarding the study as a whole: Whether participants received vaccine or placebo, their non-spike TCR breadth was similar. There was a possibility that the TCR breadth and depth analyses underestimated total T cell responses. Spike-specific TCR breadth was greater after Ad26.COV2.S than placebo.

This clonotype originated in a person between 18 and 59 years old who received the Ad26.COV2.S COVID-19 vaccine or a placebo. This rearrangement joins TRBV5-1 to TRBJ2-1, with 9 bases identical to TRBD2. Sequences were derived from peripheral blood, sampled in a trial of Ad26.COV2.S vaccine versus placebo. In DNA form, the CDR3 reads TGCGCCAGCAGCCCTAGTCTGGCTAGCGGGACGCATGAGCAGTTCTTC. Amino acids: CASSPSLASGTHEQFF.